Sequencing of this T cell receptor beta chain was carried out in a study of blood T cell repertoires in COVID-19. Study context: There were acute and convalescent COVID-19 samples, and they came from the United States, Italy and Spain. Nucleic acid was either cDNA or gDNA, and it came from T cells, B-cell-depleted T cells, or PBMCs.

Authors' processing steps: Estimates of nucleated cell counts were drawn from the amplification of reference gene primers. Repertoires were generated with immunoSEQ multiplex PCR, while TCRdb's copy carries only in-frame clones and drops some. Clonal size and the V and J genes are those of that table, whereas D and trimming came from the DNA. Of some 70,000 clones listed, around 86% are singletons. The CDR3 has 13 amino acids. V gave up 0 bases and J gave up 2 bases, with 6 bases separating them. Germline V gene lookup returns CDR1 SGDLS and CDR2 YYNGEE. The material sequenced was peripheral blood. V usage is TRBV9 and J usage is TRBJ2-7; D gene ambiguous. The source of this sequence is a man aged 45-65 years with active COVID-19. CDR3 sequence: CASSVGSPYEQYF. The CDR3 nucleotides are TGTGCCAGCAGCGTAGGCAGTCCCTACGAGCAGTACTTC.